These T cell receptor beta chains were read from a single sample in a study of shared clonotypes between healthy human individuals. TCRdb keeps only in-frame clones here, not all; method: immunoSEQ multiplex PCR. Altogether some 1,100,000 clones are present, about four fifths being singletons, with the ten largest covering more than 0.5%. Material for sequencing was memory CD4+ T cells from PBMCs. These receptors were collected from a man in his late teens or twenties in good health. Some clones in this sample may be carry-over from other donors' samples. CDR3s include the opening cysteine and the closing phenylalanine or tryptophan. D genes are given only for firm matches. Rows give clone size only sometimes, using once, few, many, or a class for an expanded clone.

V: TRBV28; size: many; D: TRBD1; J: TRBJ2-7; DNA: TGTGCCAGCAGTCAACCGGGACAGGGCGAGTACGAGCAGTACTTC; CDR3: CASSQPGQGEYEQYF
V: TRBV5-1; size: NA; D: NA; J: TRBJ2-3; DNA: TGCGCCAGCAGCTTGACCGGCAACCTGCGGGCAGATACGCAGTATTTT; CDR3: CASSLTGNLRADTQYF
V: TRBV29-1; size: NA; D: NA; J: TRBJ2-1; DNA: TGCAGCGTTGACGGCAAGGGCCCCTACAATGAGCAGTTCTTC; CDR3: CSVDGKGPYNEQFF
V: TRBV28; size: NA; D: TRBD1; J: TRBJ1-2; DNA: TGTGCCAGCAGTTCGTACAGGGGTAACTATGGCTACACCTTC; CDR3: CASSSYRGNYGYTF
V: TRBV6-6; size: NA; D: TRBD2; J: TRBJ2-7; DNA: TGTGCCAGCAGTTACTCCCTAGCGGGAGGATACGAGCAGTACTTC; CDR3: CASSYSLAGGYEQYF
V: TRBV6-4; size: NA; D: NA; J: TRBJ2-4; DNA: TGTGCCAGCAGTGACTCTCTCTTTACCAACATTCAGTACTTC; CDR3: CASSDSLFTNIQYF
V: TRBV7-2; size: NA; D: NA; J: TRBJ2-2; DNA: TGTGCCAGCAGCCTACTGGTCTCTAACACCGGGGAGCTGTTTTTT; CDR3: CASSLLVSNTGELFF
V: TRBV5-1; size: NA; D: NA; J: TRBJ1-1; DNA: TGCGCCAGCAGCCTAGACACGAACACTGAAGCTTTCTTT; CDR3: CASSLDTNTEAFF
V: TRBV5-6; size: NA; D: TRBD1; J: TRBJ2-1; DNA: TGTGCCAGCAGCTTGAGGGCAGGGGGCAGGAGTTATGGTGAGCAGTTCTTC; CDR3: CASSLRAGGRSYGEQFF
V: TRBV18; size: NA; D: NA; J: TRBJ2-2; DNA: TGTGCCAGCTCACCACCGGCCCCCGGGGAGCTGTTTTTT; CDR3: CASSPPAPGELFF
V: TRBV6-6; size: once; D: TRBD1; J: TRBJ2-5; DNA: TGTGCCAGCAGCCGAACCCGCGGGACAGGAAAGACCCAGTACTTC; CDR3: CASSRTRGTGKTQYF
V: TRBV27; size: NA; D: NA; J: TRBJ1-4; DNA: TGTGCCAGCAGTTTATTTGGAATCAGGACAGTCGAATTTGAAAAACTGTTTTTT; CDR3: CASSLFGIRTVEFEKLFF
V: TRBV7-9; size: few; D: NA; J: TRBJ2-7; DNA: TGTGCCAGCAGCTTAAACCAGCAGGGAGGCGAGCAGTACTTC; CDR3: CASSLNQQGGEQYF
V: TRBV6-1; size: few; D: NA; J: TRBJ2-7; DNA: TGTGCCAGCACCGGGGCAAGGCCGTACGAGCAGTACTTC; CDR3: CASTGARPYEQYF
V: TRBV27; size: NA; D: NA; J: TRBJ2-7; DNA: TGTGCCAGTTTCCGGTATCCCTACGAGCAGTACTTC; CDR3: CASFRYPYEQYF
V: TRBV6-1; size: once; D: NA; J: TRBJ2-7; DNA: TGTGCCAGCAGTGAACCGGGAAGAAACTACGAGCAGTACTTC; CDR3: CASSEPGRNYEQYF
V: TRBV19; size: once; D: NA; J: TRBJ2-2; DNA: TGTGCCAGTACTCCACCCCGGACCCTGAACACCGGGGAGCTGTTTTTT; CDR3: CASTPPRTLNTGELFF
V: TRBV7-9; size: NA; D: NA; J: TRBJ1-5; DNA: TGTGCCAGCAGCTCCAGAGGGGATGGCAATCAGCCCCAGCATTTT; CDR3: CASSSRGDGNQPQHF
V: TRBV4-2; size: few; D: NA; J: TRBJ1-1; DNA: TGTGCCAGCAGCCAACCTTCGGGGTGGACTGAAGCTTTCTTT; CDR3: CASSQPSGWTEAFF
V: TRBV19; size: NA; D: TRBD1; J: TRBJ1-5; DNA: TGTGCCAGTAGCACGACCGAACTCCAGGGGGTTCAGCCCCAGCATTTT; CDR3: CASSTTELQGVQPQHF
V: TRBV7-9; size: NA; D: TRBD2; J: TRBJ2-1; DNA: TGTGCCAGCCATAGAGGACGGGAGGCCTACAATGAGCAGTTCTTC; CDR3: CASHRGREAYNEQFF
V: TRBV7-3; size: NA; D: NA; J: TRBJ2-6; DNA: TGTGCCAGCAGCCCCGTTGTCTCTGGGGCCAACGTCCTGACTTTC; CDR3: CASSPVVSGANVLTF
V: TRBV4-1; size: NA; D: TRBD2; J: TRBJ2-3; DNA: TGCGCCACGAGAGCGGGAGGGGGGCCAGATACGCAGTATTTT; CDR3: CATRAGGGPDTQYF
V: TRBV7-8; size: NA; D: NA; J: TRBJ1-3; DNA: TGTGCCAGCAGCTTAGTCAGGGGTGGAAACACCATATATTTT; CDR3: CASSLVRGGNTIYF
V: TRBV7-8; size: once; D: TRBD2; J: TRBJ2-1; DNA: TGTGCCAGCAGCTCCGGCCGGCCGGGAGGACCCTACAATGAGCAGTTCTTC; CDR3: CASSSGRPGGPYNEQFF
V: TRBV15; size: NA; D: NA; J: TRBJ2-5; DNA: TGTGCCACCAGCAGAGAAAGGGTCAGCTGGGAGACCCAGTACTTC; CDR3: CATSRERVSWETQYF
V: TRBV7-3; size: NA; D: TRBD2; J: TRBJ2-2; DNA: TGTGCCAGCAGCTTTTTTGGCGGGAGCCCACCTGGGGAGCTGTTTTTT; CDR3: CASSFFGGSPPGELFF
V: TRBV5-1; size: NA; D: NA; J: TRBJ2-3; DNA: TGCGCCAGCAGCTTGGCTGAACGGGCTAGCACAGATACGCAGTATTTT; CDR3: CASSLAERASTDTQYF
V: TRBV4-1; size: once; D: NA; J: TRBJ2-7; DNA: TGCGCCAGCAGCCAAGTCGGTGTGGGGTACGAGCAGTACTTC; CDR3: CASSQVGVGYEQYF
V: TRBV28; size: NA; D: NA; J: TRBJ1-5; DNA: TGTGCCAGCAGTCGTCGACGGTTTCAGCCCCAGCATTTT; CDR3: CASSRRRFQPQHF
V: TRBV6-5; size: NA; D: TRBD2; J: TRBJ2-3; DNA: TGTGCCAGCAGTTACTCGTCCTCGCGGGAGGGCACGCAGTATTTT; CDR3: CASSYSSSREGTQYF
V: TRBV5-4; size: NA; D: TRBD2; J: TRBJ2-7; DNA: TGTGCCAGCAGCTCCCGGACTAGCGGCGCCTACGAGCAGTACTTC; CDR3: CASSSRTSGAYEQYF
V: TRBV7-6; size: NA; D: NA; J: TRBJ2-7; DNA: TGTGCCAGCAGCTACCGGGTGGGGATCTACGAGCAGTACTTC; CDR3: CASSYRVGIYEQYF
V: TRBV9; size: NA; D: TRBD1; J: TRBJ2-7; DNA: TGTGCCAGCAGCGTGGATTCTGAGACAGGGCTCCACGAGCAGTACTTC; CDR3: CASSVDSETGLHEQYF
V: TRBV7-9; size: once; D: NA; J: TRBJ1-1; DNA: TGTGCCAGCAGCTTAGCGTTTACGGAGACTCAGAACACTGAAGCTTTCTTT; CDR3: CASSLAFTETQNTEAFF
V: TRBV5-1; size: NA; D: NA; J: TRBJ2-4; DNA: TGCGCCAGCAGCTTGGCCGAGGGTGGAAACATTCAGTACTTC; CDR3: CASSLAEGGNIQYF
V: TRBV2; size: NA; D: NA; J: TRBJ1-5; DNA: TGTGCCAGCAGCAAGGACAGCCTAAATCAGCCCCAGCATTTT; CDR3: CASSKDSLNQPQHF
V: TRBV9; size: many; D: NA; J: TRBJ1-2; DNA: TGTGCCAGCAGCCGGGGCAGGGGAGACTATGGCTACACCTTC; CDR3: CASSRGRGDYGYTF
V: TRBV5-6; size: few; D: NA; J: TRBJ1-1; DNA: TGTGCCAGCAGCTTTGGACAAACGAACACTGAAGCTTTCTTT; CDR3: CASSFGQTNTEAFF
V: TRBV7-2; size: NA; D: TRBD1; J: TRBJ1-3; DNA: TGTGCCAGCAGCTTAGACAGGGGGCGGCCTGGAAACACCATATATTTT; CDR3: CASSLDRGRPGNTIYF
V: TRBV19; size: many; D: TRBD2; J: TRBJ2-7; DNA: TGTGCCAGTAGTATAAGTGGGAGGGGTGCCTACGAGCAGTACTTC; CDR3: CASSISGRGAYEQYF
V: TRBV5-1; size: NA; D: TRBD1; J: TRBJ2-7; DNA: TGCGCCAGCAGCTTGCACGTCCAGGGGGCCCACTACGAGCAGTACTTC; CDR3: CASSLHVQGAHYEQYF
V: TRBV7-2; size: NA; D: NA; J: TRBJ1-6; DNA: TGTGCCAGCAGCTCGGACGGACGATCACCCCTCCACTTT; CDR3: CASSSDGRSPLHF
V: TRBV5-4; size: NA; D: TRBD1; J: TRBJ2-7; DNA: TGTGCCAGCAGCTCGGGACAGGGAGGGTACGAGCAGTACTTC; CDR3: CASSSGQGGYEQYF
V: TRBV30; size: NA; D: NA; J: TRBJ2-7; DNA: TGTGCCTGGACGCAGGAAGGGGCCCACGAGCAGTACTTC; CDR3: CAWTQEGAHEQYF
V: TRBV27; size: NA; D: NA; J: TRBJ2-1; DNA: TGTGCCAGGAAGAACGACCCAAACAGGGAATACAATGAGCAGTTCTTC; CDR3: CARKNDPNREYNEQFF
V: TRBV27; size: NA; D: NA; J: TRBJ1-1; DNA: TGTGCCAGCAGGACCGGGGGGGTGGCTGAAGCTTTCTTT; CDR3: CASRTGGVAEAFF